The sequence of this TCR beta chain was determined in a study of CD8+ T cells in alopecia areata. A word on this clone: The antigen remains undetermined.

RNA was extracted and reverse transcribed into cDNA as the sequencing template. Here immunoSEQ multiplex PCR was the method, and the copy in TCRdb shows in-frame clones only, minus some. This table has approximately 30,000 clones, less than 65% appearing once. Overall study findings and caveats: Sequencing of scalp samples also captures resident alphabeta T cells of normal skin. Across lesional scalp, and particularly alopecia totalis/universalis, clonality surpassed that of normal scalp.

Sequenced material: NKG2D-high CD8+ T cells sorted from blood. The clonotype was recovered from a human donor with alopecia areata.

For the CDR3, the DNA is TGTGCCAGCAGTCCAAGGTATTCCGAGCAGTACTTC. It specifies CASSPRYSEQYF. This sequence joins TRBV28 and TRBJ2-7; D not resolved. V lost 5 bases and J lost 6, with 11 bases in between. Germline CDR1 reads MDHEN; CDR2 reads SYDVKM. This CDR3 comprises 12 residues.